These 3 T cell receptor beta chains came from one sample sequenced in a study of beta chain features in type 1 diabetes. Sequencing targeted expressed TCRB transcripts, as all isolated RNA had been reverse transcribed. Using immunoSEQ multiplex PCR, the repertoire was profiled, and TCRdb retains in-frame clones only, with some absent. This sample carries some 240,000 clones, about a tenth of them seen once, and the ten largest clones take about 1.2%. The sequencing input was central memory CD4+ T cells from blood. These receptor sequences come from a man younger than 35 in good health.

The V gene is TRBV7-2, the J gene TRBJ2-3, with 14 bases lining up with TRBD2. Per germline, CDR1 SGHTA and CDR2 FQGNSA. Trimming removed 4 bases from V and 8 bases from J; junction bases left unmatched: 5. CDR3 length equals 15 residues. CDR3 residues: CASSSGTSGRRTQYF. In DNA form, the CDR3 reads TGTGCCAGCAGCTCCGGGACTAGCGGGAGACGTACGCAGTATTTT.

The rearrangement links TRBV29-1 to TRBJ1-4; D gene unclear. The V gene's germline CDR1 is SQVTM and CDR2 ANQGSEA. The V end lost 7 bases, the J end lost 6 bases, and 6 bases lay between the germline ends. This CDR3 has 10 amino acids. Here the CDR3 reads CSARDEKLFF. The CDR3 DNA reads TGCAGCGCGAGGGATGAAAAACTGTTTTTT.

In its sample, this clone was seen a few times. This may stem from a read error, because a much larger clone lies one nucleotide away. J is TRBJ1-1 and V is TRBV30, with D maybe TRBD1 (5 bases). Trimming cost V 5 bases and J 4 bases, with 14 bases left between them. This CDR3 is 13 amino acids long. The germline V gene encodes CDR1 GTSNPN and CDR2 SVGIG (reference sequence). The CDR3 sequence: CAWRERDGTEAFF. Here the CDR3 DNA reads TGTGCCTGGCGCGAGCGGGACGGCACTGAAGCTTTCTTT.